This T cell receptor (beta chain) was profiled in a study of immune reconstitution after stem cell transplant in scleroderma. Sample share makes this clonotype large. MiXCR was run by TCRdb on the RT-PCR reads, yielding one entry per CDR3 protein. The sample contains approximately 2,300 distinct CDR3 sequences, 10% to 11% of which appear only once. This CDR3 region has 16 residues. J was trimmed by 5 bases and V by 2 bases; bases with no gene match: 11. The germline V gene encodes CDR1 SNHLY and CDR2 FYNNEI. The specimen was obtained before or after autologous hematopoietic stem cell transplantation (not recorded which). The origin of this receptor is a female donor with systemic sclerosis. The chain uses TRBV2 and TRBJ2-7; 8 bases agree with TRBD1. The CDR3 region is CASSEIGTGVGHEQYF. For the CDR3, the DNA is TGTGCCAGCAGTGAAATCGGGACAGGAGTTGGCCACGAGCAGTACTTC.